This TCR beta chain emerged from a study of human T cells and chemical hapten exposure. Time point meaning: patch test 1, 2 weeks after DPC sensitization. The treatment here: therapeutic diphenylcyclopropenone sensitization with weekly scalp DPC. One entry per CDR3 protein results from TCRdb running MiXCR on the RACE reads. The table includes approximately 73,000 distinct CDR3 sequences, approximately 10% detected once. The length of the CDR3 is 13 residues. V shed 10 bases and J 1 base; nucleotides not matched to a gene: 4. CDR1 is ENHRY and CDR2 is SYGVKD in the germline V gene. This clonotype has a handful of counts.

This clonotype was sampled from a woman aged 45-60 years with alopecia areata. Some clones in this sample may be carry-over from other donors' samples. V gene TRBV10-3 combines with J gene TRBJ1-3; 7 positions agree with TRBD1. Sequences were derived from whole blood, sampled in connection with sensitization to the hapten diphenylcyclopropenone (DPC). In DNA, the CDR3 is TGTGCCAGCCGGGACAGTTCTGGAAACACCATATATTTT. Translated: CASRDSSGNTIYF.